This T cell receptor beta chain was obtained from a study of CD8 T cells in Susac syndrome. The V and J ends lost 5 bases and 6 bases, in that order; junction bases with no gene match: 6. The CDR3 runs to 14 residues. CDR1 and CDR2 from the germline V gene are SGHTA and FQGNSA. With random hexamers, roughly 0.5 to 1 ug RNA was reverse transcribed. TCR beta CDR3 was amplified by immunoSEQ multiplex PCR. This amplification extended across 54 Vbeta and 13 Jbeta segments. From the immunoSEQ multiplex PCR reads, TCRdb called clonotypes with MiXCR, one entry per CDR3 protein. The table shows about 150,000 distinct CDR3 sequences, with under 95% occurring only once. Bulk CD8+ and CD4+ cells came from magnetic negative isolation; CD8+ TEMRA by FACS.

This TCR was recovered from a human donor with multiple sclerosis. Sequencing was done on a sample of CD4+ T cells from PBMCs. V and J are TRBV7-2 and TRBJ1-3; 8 nucleotides match TRBD1. The CDR3 bases are TGTGCCAGCAGCCACCTCAGGGGGCCAAACACCATATATTTT. Amino acid sequence: CASSHLRGPNTIYF.